The 19 T cell receptor beta chains in this list originate from one sample, sequenced in a study of T-cell reconstitution after alpha-beta-depleted transplantation in children. Preparation of the TCRbeta library was carried out with unique molecular identifiers. TCRdb fed the PCR reads into MiXCR, producing one record per CDR3 protein. The sample yields around 500,000 distinct CDR3 sequences, about 12% seen once. Sequenced here: PBMCs from the stem cell graft donor, sampled from the stem cell graft. Receptor source: a human donor who donated a stem cell graft to a child with combined immunodeficiency.

V is TRBV20-1 and J is TRBJ2-7, with TRBD1 matching 9 bases. Germline V gene lookup returns CDR1 DFQATT and CDR2 SNEGSKA (reference sequence). Trimming at V came to 3 bases and at J to 3 bases, leaving 3 bases not matched to a gene. This CDR3 region has 13 residues. The CDR3 DNA is TGCAGTGCTAGTAGGACAGGGGTCTACGAGCAGTACTTC. Translated, it gives CSASRTGVYEQYF.

This clonotype showed up many times. The chain joins TRBV28 to TRBJ2-7, with a weak D call TRBD2 (6 bases). Per germline, CDR1 MDHEN and CDR2 SYDVKM. There are 14 residues in the CDR3. V gave up 7 bases and J gave up 6 bases, with 19 bases separating them. CDR3 sequence: CASTTGGAGSEQYF. The CDR3 DNA follows: TGTGCCAGCACCACCGGAGGGGCGGGGAGCGAGCAGTACTTC.

The rearrangement joins TRBV11-2 to TRBJ2-5, with 9 bases aligning to TRBD2. CDR3 length equals 15 residues. V shed 1 base, J shed 9 bases, and the junction held 9 bases outside the gene matches. Germline assignment: CDR1 SGHAT and CDR2 FQNNGV. The CDR3 sequence is CASSLATSGLAAQYF. In DNA, the CDR3 is TGTGCCAGCAGCTTAGCAACTAGCGGGCTCGCGGCCCAGTACTTC.

The V and J genes are TRBV7-9 and TRBJ2-7; 7 nucleotides align to TRBD1. With V trimmed by 5 bases and J by 2 bases, 3 bases remained unmatched. Germline V CDR1 and CDR2: SEHNR, FQNEAQ (reference sequence). This CDR3 region has 13 residues. CDR3: CASSHGQAYEQYF. In DNA form, the CDR3 reads TGTGCCAGCAGCCATGGACAGGCCTACGAGCAGTACTTC.

This clonotype was counted ten times or more. The V and J genes are TRBV29-1 and TRBJ2-7; the D is unclear. Germline lookup yields CDR1 SQVTM and CDR2 ANQGSEA. With 0 bases removed from V and 0 bases from J, the gap between germline ends came to 6 bases. This CDR3 contains 13 residues. The CDR3 region is CSVEDIPSYEQYF. In nucleotides, the CDR3 is TGCAGCGTTGAAGACATTCCCTCCTACGAGCAGTACTTC.

In its sample, this clonotype was seen a few times. V usage is TRBV5-1 and J usage is TRBJ2-2; a weak D match, TRBD1 (5 bases). The germline V gene encodes CDR1 SGHRS and CDR2 YFSETQ. V lost 2 bases to trimming and J lost 0 bases, with 20 bases between them. The CDR3 runs to 19 residues. CDR3 DNA sequence: TGCGCCAGCAGCTTTTACTTAGAGGTTGCAGGGACGAACACCGGGGAGCTGTTTTTT. This codes for CASSFYLEVAGTNTGELFF.

The chain carries TRBV7-3 and TRBJ2-3, with 7 bases that match TRBD1. The germline gives CDR1 SGHTA, CDR2 FQGTGA. Trimming removed 2 bases from V and 6 bases from J; junction bases left unmatched: 5. This CDR3 has 14 amino acids. CDR3 amino acids: CASSLVPQGDTQYF. In nucleotides, the CDR3 is TGTGCCAGCAGCTTAGTCCCACAGGGGGATACGCAGTATTTT.

In this sample, this clonotype turned up many times. The J gene is TRBJ2-5, the V gene TRBV7-6; D gene uncertain. CDR1 and CDR2 (germline): SGHVS, FNYEAQ. The CDR3 loop spans 14 amino acids. Trimming stripped 5 bases from V and 9 bases from J, with 19 bases between. The DNA of the CDR3 is TGTGCCAGCAGCCTGGCGGCCCTAGGGAACGCCCAGTACTTC. Translation gives CASSLAALGNAQYF.

This clonotype was recorded many times. The rearrangement joins TRBV7-2 to TRBJ1-3; D ambiguous. Trimming took off 3 bases at V and 4 bases at J, with 19 bases between the two ends. This CDR3 spans 17 amino acids. Germline V CDR1 and CDR2: SGHTA, FQGNSA. CDR3 protein: CASSLVGLRVSGNTIYF. The CDR3 DNA sequence: TGTGCCAGCAGCTTGGTAGGACTTCGGGTGTCAGGAAACACCATATATTTT.

This clonotype was seen more than once but under ten times. CDR3 in amino acids: CASSQRSDRWTKQFF. Written as DNA, the CDR3 is TGTGCCAGCAGCCAAAGAAGTGACCGCTGGACTAAGCAGTTCTTC. The rearrangement joins TRBV14 to TRBJ2-1; D is possibly TRBD2 (6 bases). The germline V gene encodes CDR1 SGHDN and CDR2 FVKESK. The CDR3 sequence is 15 residues long. Deletions cut 2 bases from V and 11 bases from J, with 19 bases between.

The CDR3 coding sequence is TGTGCCAGCAGCTTAGAGCATACCAACTATGGCTACACCTTC. The encoded protein is CASSLEHTNYGYTF. The genes are TRBV7-2 and TRBJ1-2; D gene unclear. The length of the CDR3 is 14 residues. Germline V gene data show CDR1 as SGHTA and CDR2 as FQGNSA. The V gene lost 1 base and the J gene lost 2 bases, with 8 bases spanning the gap.

V is TRBV7-2 and J is TRBJ1-1; TRBD1 agrees at 10 bases. Trimming at V came to 3 bases and at J to 4 bases, leaving 8 bases not matched to a gene. The CDR3 spans 16 residues. Germline-derived CDR1 and CDR2 are SGHTA and FQGNSA. The CDR3 DNA follows: TGTGCCAGCAGCTTCCTACCGGGACAGGGGTTCACTGAAGCTTTCTTT. Residues: CASSFLPGQGFTEAFF.

There are a few counts of this clonotype. CDR3 loop: CATSDLGSGETQYF. The CDR3 nucleotides read TGTGCCACCAGTGATTTAGGAAGCGGAGAGACCCAGTACTTC. J is TRBJ2-5 and V is TRBV24-1; perhaps TRBD2 as D (5 bases). The CDR3 length is 14 residues. Germline CDR1 KGHDR, CDR2 SFDVKD. Trimming stripped 1 base from V and 4 bases from J, with 9 bases between.

This clonotype was found many times. The chain has TRBV6-2 or TRBV6-3 and TRBJ2-1; D may match TRBD1 or TRBD2 (6 bases each). V lost 0 bases to trimming and J lost 9 bases, with 18 bases between them. The CDR3 runs to 16 residues. Germline CDR1 MNHEY, CDR2 SVGEGT. CDR3 region: CASSYSGATGRGEQFF. In DNA, the CDR3 is TGTGCCAGCAGTTACTCAGGTGCTACAGGGCGGGGTGAGCAGTTCTTC.

V and J are TRBV2 and TRBJ2-1, with D uncertain. The CDR3 sequence is 16 residues long. V was trimmed by 3 bases and J by 9 bases, leaving 21 bases between them. The germline V gene has CDR1 SNHLY and CDR2 FYNNEI. In DNA, the CDR3 is TGTGCCAGCAGTGATAGTCCCATCGAAAGCTCTCTTGAGCAGTTCTTC. It codes for CASSDSPIESSLEQFF.

This clonotype turned up a few times. The rearrangement links TRBV7-8 to TRBJ2-1, with D tentatively TRBD1 (5 bases). V was trimmed by 5 bases and J by 8 bases, leaving 16 bases between them. The CDR3 spans 14 residues. Germline loops: CDR1 SGHVS, CDR2 FQNEAQ. CDR3: CASSQPTVRDEQFF. CDR3 nucleotide sequence: TGTGCCAGCAGCCAACCGACAGTGCGCGATGAGCAGTTCTTC.

This clonotype was detected many times. The V and J genes are TRBV5-1 and TRBJ1-5; D is uncertain. The CDR3 loop spans 15 amino acids. In germline, CDR1 is SGHRS, CDR2 YFSETQ. V lost 5 bases, J lost 2 bases, and 14 bases lay in between. The CDR3 nucleotides are TGCGCCAGCAGTCCGCTGGGGTCCGGCAATCAGCCCCAGCATTTT. This sequence encodes CASSPLGSGNQPQHF.

This clonotype has just a few counts. This sequence joins TRBV5-1 and TRBJ1-4; unclear D gene. CDR3 length: 15 amino acids. Trimming removed 0 bases from V and 5 bases from J, with 11 bases in between. Germline CDR1 SGHRS, CDR2 YFSETQ. The CDR3 loop reads CASSLEAGRNEKLFF. CDR3 in DNA: TGCGCCAGCAGCTTGGAGGCAGGAAGAAATGAAAAACTGTTTTTT.

The CDR3 sequence: CASSSLGWNSPLHF. CDR3 sequence (DNA): TGTGCCAGCAGCTCCTTGGGGTGGAATTCACCCCTCCACTTT. The chain recombines TRBV6-2 or TRBV6-3 with TRBJ1-6; no reliable D call. The CDR3 has 14 residues. V was pared by 6 bases and J by 7 bases, with 13 bases between. The germline CDR1 and CDR2 sequences are MNHEY and SVGEGT.